The following is a TCR beta chain sequence with its context. Trimming took 4 bases from V and 0 from J; bases not matched to a gene: 4. The CDR3 extends over 17 amino acids. The V gene's germline CDR1 is MNHEY and CDR2 SMNVEV (reference sequence). The data are from a study of blood T cell repertoires in COVID-19. Study-wide background: Specimens from acute and convalescent COVID-19 originated in the United States, Italy and Spain. Sources were T cells, B-cell-depleted T cells, or PBMCs; the material itself was cDNA or gDNA.

Original handling: Nucleated cell number was recorded as an estimate derived from reference gene primer amplification. Method: immunoSEQ multiplex PCR; TCRdb's copy keeps in-frame clones and lacks some. The V and J calls and clone size are taken from that table; D and trimming were inferred from the DNA. The profile shows about 44,000 clones, about 86% of them singletons. The J gene is TRBJ1-6, the V gene TRBV27, with 9 bases fitting TRBD1. This clonotype originated in a human donor in a cohort sampled during active COVID-19. What was sequenced was peripheral blood. CDR3 amino acids: CASSYTGGGSYNSPLHF. In DNA, the CDR3 is TGTGCCAGCAGTTATACAGGGGGCGGCTCCTATAATTCACCCCTCCACTTT.